Listed below are T cell receptor beta chains from one sample, sequenced in a study of beta chain features in type 1 diabetes. Assay: immunoSEQ multiplex PCR; the TCRdb copy retains only in-frame clones and omits some. The sample has roughly 38,000 clones; 66% are singletons. Sequencing used Tregs from blood. The receptors stem from a young man with type 1 diabetes. Some clones in this sample may be carry-over from other donors' samples. CDR3s include the opening cysteine and the closing phenylalanine or tryptophan. D genes are given only for firm matches. Clone size appears in some rows only: once, few, many, or a class for an expanded clone.

clone_size: -; j_call: TRBJ1-1; d_call: -; v_call: TRBV20-1; cdr3_nt: TGCAGTGCTGCACAGTCTCTAAATGCTTTCTTT; cdr3_aa: CSAAQSLNAFF
clone_size: few; j_call: TRBJ2-5; d_call: TRBD1; v_call: TRBV10-3; cdr3_nt: TGTGCCATCAGTGGGGGACAGGGGTACCAAGAGACCCAGTACTTC; cdr3_aa: CAISGGQGYQETQYF
clone_size: -; j_call: TRBJ2-7; d_call: -; v_call: TRBV30; cdr3_nt: TGTGCCTGGAGTGTCCGCTACGAGCAGTACTTC; cdr3_aa: CAWSVRYEQYF
clone_size: -; j_call: TRBJ1-2; d_call: -; v_call: TRBV9; cdr3_nt: TGTGCCAGCAGTGAGGGACTCACATTCGCGGGCTACACCTTC; cdr3_aa: CASSEGLTFAGYTF
clone_size: -; j_call: TRBJ1-2; d_call: TRBD1; v_call: TRBV2; cdr3_nt: TGTGCCAGCAGTGAGGGGGGACAGTACTATGGCTACACCTTC; cdr3_aa: CASSEGGQYYGYTF
clone_size: -; j_call: TRBJ1-6; d_call: -; v_call: TRBV28; cdr3_nt: TGTGCCAGCAGGGGACGTCCGGGACTTTACTCACCCCTCCACTTT; cdr3_aa: CASRGRPGLYSPLHF
clone_size: -; j_call: TRBJ2-5; d_call: TRBD1; v_call: TRBV28; cdr3_nt: TGTGCCAGTTACCCTCGGGACAGCAACCAAGAGACCCAGTACTTC; cdr3_aa: CASYPRDSNQETQYF
clone_size: once; j_call: TRBJ2-3; d_call: TRBD1; v_call: TRBV7-9; cdr3_nt: TGTGCCAGCAGCTCGGGACAGGGAGGAACGCAGTATTTT; cdr3_aa: CASSSGQGGTQYF
clone_size: -; j_call: TRBJ2-1; d_call: TRBD1; v_call: TRBV6-1; cdr3_nt: TGTGCCAGCAGGGGGACAGGGGGCTTATACAATGAGCAGTTCTTC; cdr3_aa: CASRGTGGLYNEQFF
clone_size: once; j_call: TRBJ2-6; d_call: -; v_call: TRBV5-4; cdr3_nt: TGTGCCAGCAGCGGGGGGGCCTCTGGGGCCAACGTCCTGACTTTC; cdr3_aa: CASSGGASGANVLTF
clone_size: -; j_call: TRBJ2-5; d_call: TRBD2; v_call: TRBV7-2; cdr3_nt: TGTGCCAGCAGCTTAGGCGGCGGCGGGGGGCTCGCATACTTC; cdr3_aa: CASSLGGGGGLAYF
clone_size: -; j_call: TRBJ2-6; d_call: -; v_call: TRBV18; cdr3_nt: TGTGCCAGCTCACGAGGGAACTCTGGGGCCAACGTCCTGACTTTC; cdr3_aa: CASSRGNSGANVLTF
clone_size: -; j_call: TRBJ1-5; d_call: -; v_call: TRBV2; cdr3_nt: TGTGCCAGCAGTGAACTCGCTGAGGCGCCCCAGCATTTT; cdr3_aa: CASSELAEAPQHF
clone_size: -; j_call: TRBJ2-1; d_call: -; v_call: TRBV6-1; cdr3_nt: TGTGCCAGCAGTGAGCTAGGTCCGAGCTCCTACAATGAGCAGTTCTTC; cdr3_aa: CASSELGPSSYNEQFF
clone_size: -; j_call: TRBJ1-1; d_call: -; v_call: TRBV7-9; cdr3_nt: TGTGCCAGCAGCTTGAGACAGGAGAACACTGAAGCTTTCTTT; cdr3_aa: CASSLRQENTEAFF
clone_size: -; j_call: TRBJ2-5; d_call: TRBD2; v_call: TRBV19; cdr3_nt: TGTGCCAGTAGCTGGGGACTAGCGGGGGTAGAGACCCAGTACTTC; cdr3_aa: CASSWGLAGVETQYF
clone_size: -; j_call: TRBJ2-5; d_call: -; v_call: TRBV7-2; cdr3_nt: TGTGCCAGCAGCTTAGGACAGTGGCAAGAGACCCAGTACTTC; cdr3_aa: CASSLGQWQETQYF
clone_size: once; j_call: TRBJ2-7; d_call: -; v_call: TRBV7-2; cdr3_nt: TGTGCCAGCAGTAGCCCTTACGAGCAGTACTTC; cdr3_aa: CASSSPYEQYF
clone_size: -; j_call: TRBJ2-7; d_call: -; v_call: TRBV5-4; cdr3_nt: TGTGCCAGCAGTACACAGGGCTACGAGCAGTACTTC; cdr3_aa: CASSTQGYEQYF
clone_size: few; j_call: TRBJ1-5; d_call: -; v_call: TRBV6-5; cdr3_nt: TGTGCCGGCGGCCAACCGAATCAGCCCCAGCATTTT; cdr3_aa: CAGGQPNQPQHF
clone_size: -; j_call: TRBJ2-5; d_call: -; v_call: TRBV7-9; cdr3_nt: TGTGCCAGCAGCCAATCGTCGGGGACCCAGTACTTC; cdr3_aa: CASSQSSGTQYF
clone_size: -; j_call: TRBJ1-5; d_call: -; v_call: TRBV6-6; cdr3_nt: TGTGCCAGCAGCGGGACACGGAATCAGCCCCAGCATTTT; cdr3_aa: CASSGTRNQPQHF